The 19 T cell receptor beta chains below all came from one sample that was sequenced in a study of T cell clonotyping in hematopoietic cell transplantation. Time point indicated: recipient sample about 28 days before transplant, after cytoreduction. The assay was immunoSEQ multiplex PCR, and TCRdb's table has in-frame clones only and misses some. The sample has about 19,000 clones, more than 70% seen once; the top ten hold about 8.4%. Sequenced here: peripheral blood mononuclear cells, sampled before stem cell transplant. These receptors were collected from a man aged 50-59 years with acute myeloid leukemia. Some clones in this sample may be carry-over from other donors' samples.

The V gene is TRBV7-2, the J gene TRBJ2-3, with 7 nucleotides matching TRBD1. V was clipped by 6 bases and J by 6 bases; unmatched bases: 9. The CDR3 length is 14 residues. Germline CDR1 is SGHTA and CDR2 is FQGNSA. The CDR3 is CASRPDRAADTQYF. Here the CDR3 DNA reads TGTGCCAGCAGGCCAGACAGGGCGGCCGATACGCAGTATTTT.

The chain couples TRBV12-2 to TRBJ1-5; the table's D call TRBD1 went unverified against the DNA. TRBV12-2 constitutes a pseudogene. The CDR3 sequence is 17 residues long. CDR3 nucleotides: TGTGCAAGTCGCTTACGGCAGGGGCGGTGTAGCAATCAGCCCCAGCATTTT. Its protein product is CASRLRQGRCSNQPQHF.

The genes are TRBV5-1 and TRBJ1-1; possible D gene TRBD1, 6 bases. V was pared by 4 bases and J by 8 bases, with 18 bases between. The CDR3 sequence is 14 residues long. Germline CDR1 reads SGHRS; CDR2 reads YFSETQ. The CDR3 region has the DNA TGCGCCAGCAGCAGTAGCAACCCCGGGACAGAAGCTTTCTTT. Its protein product is CASSSSNPGTEAFF.

Only a few counts were recorded for this clone. The chain combines TRBV18 with TRBJ1-6, with no clear D. Trimming took off 2 bases at V and 0 bases at J, with 8 bases between the two ends. This CDR3 is 16 amino acids long. Germline loops: CDR1 KGHSH, CDR2 LQKENI. CDR3 sequence reads: CASSPGFSSYNSPLHF. DNA for the CDR3: TGTGCCAGCTCACCAGGGTTTAGCTCCTATAATTCACCCCTCCACTTT.

This chain uses TRBV27 with TRBJ2-7; D is unresolved. V was clipped by 9 bases and J by 3 bases, with 9 bases between them. CDR3 size: 11 residues. The germline CDR1 and CDR2 sequences are MNHEY and SMNVEV (reference sequence). CDR3 residues: CASGRIYEQYF. CDR3 DNA sequence: TGTGCCAGTGGACGGATCTACGAGCAGTACTTC.

The chain employs TRBV5-5 and TRBJ1-2; tentative D call: TRBD1 (5 bases). CDR3 length: 15 amino acids. Looked up from germline, CDR1 is SGHKS and CDR2 is YYEKEE (reference sequence). V gave up 0 bases and J gave up 4 bases, with 13 bases separating them. The CDR3 here is CASSLDPGFVYGYTF. Here the CDR3 DNA reads TGTGCCAGCAGCTTGGATCCAGGGTTTGTCTATGGCTACACCTTC.

The chain carries TRBV7-8 and TRBJ1-5; 7 bases agree with TRBD1. The CDR3 is made up of 17 amino acids. Unmatched junction bases numbered 17, after V lost 5 bases and J lost 7 bases. Germline V gene data show CDR1 as SGHVS and CDR2 as FQNEAQ. CDR3 coding DNA: TGTGCCAGCAGCGACCGGGCTCAAGGGGGCGCGTACCAGCCCCAGCATTTT. It is translated as CASSDRAQGGAYQPQHF.

V usage is TRBV6-5 and J usage is TRBJ2-1, with 8 bases identical to TRBD2. Looked up from germline, CDR1 is MNHEY and CDR2 is SVGAGI. The CDR3 length is 14 residues. The J segment lost 1 base and the V segment lost 6 bases, leaving 2 bases of the junction unmatched. CDR3 DNA sequence: TGTGCCAGCAGCGGGGGGGTGTCCTACAATGAGCAGTTCTTC. It is translated as CASSGGVSYNEQFF.

This clone has just a few counts. V gene TRBV5-4 combines with J gene TRBJ2-7; 9 nucleotides align to TRBD2. The CDR3 runs to 15 residues. Losses at the gene ends were 4 bases for V and 1 base for J; bases not matched to a gene: 6. Germline V gene data show CDR1 as SGHNT and CDR2 as YYREEE (reference sequence). Here the CDR3 DNA reads TGTGCCAGCAGCACTGTAGCGGGGGCTTCCTACGAGCAGTACTTC. It specifies CASSTVAGASYEQYF.

This sequence joins TRBV7-2 and TRBJ2-5; D is perhaps TRBD1 (6 bases). The germline CDR1 and CDR2 sequences are SGHTA and FQGNSA. The CDR3 consists of 14 residues. V gave up 6 bases and J gave up 2 bases, with 13 bases separating them. The CDR3 reads CASSPQGGQETQYF. CDR3 in DNA: TGTGCCAGCAGTCCACAGGGCGGTCAAGAGACCCAGTACTTC.

The chain employs TRBV5-4 and TRBJ1-5, with 7 bases aligning to TRBD1. The CDR3 is 14 residues long. Losses at the gene ends were 2 bases for V and 5 bases for J; bases not matched to a gene: 4. Germline V gene lookup returns CDR1 SGHNT and CDR2 YYREEE (reference sequence). The CDR3 DNA is TGTGCCAGCAGCTTTCAGGGGGGGGATCAGCCCCAGCATTTT. It codes for CASSFQGGDQPQHF.

The rearrangement uses TRBV28 and TRBJ1-5, with 7 bases identical to TRBD1. The junction had 4 bases not matched to a gene; V was cut back by 7 bases and J by 1 base. This CDR3 is 14 amino acids long. Germline CDR1 reads MDHEN; CDR2 reads SYDVKM. Here the CDR3 reads CASIPGQSNQPQHF. CDR3 nucleotide sequence: TGTGCCAGCATTCCGGGACAGAGCAATCAGCCCCAGCATTTT.

This clone is a singleton in its sample. The chain has TRBV29-1 and TRBJ2-7; tentatively, D is TRBD2 (6 bases). The germline V gene encodes CDR1 SQVTM and CDR2 ANQGSEA. The CDR3 has 15 residues. V gave up 5 bases and J gave up 2 bases, with 19 bases separating them. CDR3 bases: TGCAGCGTTATATGGCCAATGGGAGGAGCCTACGAGCAGTACTTC. It specifies CSVIWPMGGAYEQYF.

V is TRBV5-1 and J is TRBJ2-3, with D hard to call. Looked up from germline, CDR1 is SGHRS and CDR2 is YFSETQ. The V gene lost 4 bases and the J gene lost 6 bases, with 12 bases spanning the gap. CDR3 length equals 13 residues. The CDR3 DNA follows: TGCGCCAGCAGCCCTGGAGTTGAGGATACGCAGTATTTT. It codes for CASSPGVEDTQYF.

The J gene is TRBJ2-1, the V gene TRBV27, with a weak D call TRBD1 (6 bases). The CDR3 has 12 amino acids. V lost 6 bases to trimming and J lost 4 bases, with 7 bases between them. CDR1 is MNHEY and CDR2 is SMNVEV in the germline V gene (reference sequence). DNA of the CDR3: TGTGCCAGCAGAACAGGGTACAATGAGCAGTTCTTC. The encoded protein is CASRTGYNEQFF.

In this sample, this clone turned up once. The V and J genes are TRBV29-1 and TRBJ1-2; no clear D gene. Between the trimmed V and J ends, which lost 6 bases and 2 bases, there was a span of 19 bases. CDR3 size: 15 residues. Germline CDR1 and CDR2: SQVTM and ANQGSEA. CDR3 bases: TGCAGCGTCGTTATACCCCAGGCTGGGAACTATGGCTACACCTTC. It translates to CSVVIPQAGNYGYTF.

The genes are TRBV19 and TRBJ1-1; D remains unclear. The CDR3 consists of 13 residues. Germline lookup yields CDR1 LNHDA and CDR2 SQIVND (reference sequence). With 7 bases removed from V and 5 bases from J, the gap between germline ends came to 14 bases. CDR3 region: CASTPTTRTEAFF. The CDR3, as DNA: TGTGCCAGTACCCCCACAACACGTACTGAAGCTTTCTTT.

CDR3 bases: TGTGCCAGCAGTGAACCCGGACAGGGGAGGAGCTACACCTTC. The encoded protein is CASSEPGQGRSYTF. The chain recombines TRBV25-1 with TRBJ1-2, with TRBD1 identical over 9 bases. Trimming at V came to 2 bases and at J to 9 bases, leaving 7 bases not matched to a gene. This CDR3 comprises 14 residues. Germline values: CDR1 MGHDK, CDR2 SYGVNS.

This clone has only one observation. The CDR3 sequence is CASSFRVRTDTQYF. Here the CDR3 DNA reads TGTGCCAGTAGTTTCAGGGTTCGCACAGATACGCAGTATTTT. This sequence joins TRBV19 and TRBJ2-3; possible D gene TRBD1, 5 bases. The germline V gene encodes CDR1 LNHDA and CDR2 SQIVND (reference sequence). The length of the CDR3 is 14 residues. V was pared by 5 bases and J by 1 base, with 10 bases between.